This is a list of T cell receptor beta chains from one sample in a study of blood T cell repertoires in COVID-19. Produced via immunoSEQ multiplex PCR; TCRdb's table is partial and in-frame only. The table has over 200,000 clones, 87% seen once. Material: PBMCs or T cells enriched from blood (not recorded which). The receptors originated from a man younger than 40 who had recovered from COVID-19. Each CDR3 is given with its conserved first and last residue. D genes are given only for firm matches. The size entry is marked missing in some rows and otherwise reads once, few, many or a size class.

TRBJ2-3	TRBV5-8	once	TRBD1	TGTGCCAGCAGCCAGGGGGAATTGTGGACAGATACGCAGTATTTT	CASSQGELWTDTQYF
TRBJ2-7	TRBV7-2	-	TRBD2	TGTGCCAGCAGCCCGACTAGCGGGTCCTACGAGCAATACTTC	CASSPTSGSYEQYF
TRBJ2-5	TRBV5-4	-	-	TGTGCCAGCTCGACCGGGGGGCGGGAAGAGACCCAGTACTTC	CASSTGGREETQYF
TRBJ2-5	TRBV11-2	-	-	TGTGCCAGCAGACCCGAGGGGAGGGAGACCCAGTACTTC	CASRPEGRETQYF
TRBJ1-5	TRBV10-3	-	-	TGTGCCACGAGGAGGGAGGGTGGCAATCAGCCCCAGCATTTT	CATRREGGNQPQHF
TRBJ2-1	TRBV29-1	-	TRBD1	TGCAGCGGCGGCAGGGGGTACTACAATGAGCAGTTCTTC	CSGGRGYYNEQFF
TRBJ2-1	TRBV18	-	TRBD2	TGTGCCAGCTCACCATTTCGACTAGCGGCACCCAATGAGCAGTTCTTC	CASSPFRLAAPNEQFF
TRBJ1-1	TRBV4-3	-	-	TGCGCCAGCAGCCAAGATTGGGAGGGAGGGGCGGCTTTCTTT	CASSQDWEGGAAFF
TRBJ2-7	TRBV28	-	-	TGTGCCAGCAGCCTCCCTCACCCGGGGGAGCAGTACTTC	CASSLPHPGEQYF
TRBJ1-5	TRBV6-2/TRBV6-3	-	-	TGTGCCAGCAGTTACTCCCGTAGATTCAATCAGCCCCAGCATTTT	CASSYSRRFNQPQHF
TRBJ2-3	TRBV24-1	-	-	TGTGCCACCGCCACAGGGCAGTCCACAGATACGCAGTATTTT	CATATGQSTDTQYF
TRBJ2-1	TRBV5-1	-	TRBD2	TGCGCCAGCAGCCAGGGAAGGACTAGCGGAGACGATGAGCAGTTCTTC	CASSQGRTSGDDEQFF
TRBJ1-1	TRBV3-1/TRBV3-2	-	-	TGTGCCAGCAGTGTGGGGCTGAACACTGAAGCTTTCTTT	CASSVGLNTEAFF
TRBJ2-7	TRBV28	-	-	TGTGCCAGCAGTTTCCAGGGTTGGTCCTACGAGCAGTACTTC	CASSFQGWSYEQYF
TRBJ1-1	TRBV28	once	-	TGTGCCAGCATCCTACGGGGGGGGAACACTGAAGCTTTCTTT	CASILRGGNTEAFF
TRBJ2-5	TRBV28	once	-	TGTGCCGCTACTAAACCTCAGGGCTCCGGAGAGACCCAGTACTTC	CAATKPQGSGETQYF
TRBJ1-1	TRBV11-2	-	-	TGTGCCAGCAGCTTAGATCAAAAATTAATCGGTTCGGCTTTCTTT	CASSLDQKLIGSAFF
TRBJ2-5	TRBV30	-	-	TGTGCCTGGACGACAGGAGCAGAGACCCAGTACTTC	CAWTTGAETQYF
TRBJ1-3	TRBV30	-	-	TGTGCCTGGGGCGGGTTCGGAAACACCATATATTTT	CAWGGFGNTIYF
TRBJ1-5	TRBV5-4	-	-	TGTGCCAGCAGCTTGAAGGGTGAGGGGCCCCAGCATTTT	CASSLKGEGPQHF
TRBJ1-3	TRBV6-1	few	-	TGTGCCAGCAGTGACCGGGTTACGGGAGGAAACACCATATATTTT	CASSDRVTGGNTIYF
TRBJ2-1	TRBV29-1	-	TRBD2	TGCAGCGTTGTAGCTAGCGGGAGAAATGAGCAGTTCTTC	CSVVASGRNEQFF
TRBJ2-1	TRBV30	-	-	TGTGCCTGGAACCTGGGTGCTGGGCATGAGCAGTTCTTC	CAWNLGAGHEQFF
TRBJ2-4	TRBV3-1/TRBV3-2	-	-	TGTGCCAGCAGACGGTTTCCAGCCAAAAACATTCAGTACTTC	CASRRFPAKNIQYF
TRBJ1-4	TRBV5-1	-	-	TGCGCCAGCAGACGGAATCCCTACTCAGGTCGGTGGAATGAAAAACTGTTTTTT	CASRRNPYSGRWNEKLFF
TRBJ2-1	TRBV28	-	-	TGTGCCAGCAGTTCTGAGATCTCCTACAATGAGCAGTTCTTC	CASSSEISYNEQFF
TRBJ2-1	TRBV9	-	TRBD2	TGTGCCAGCAGCGCCGGGGGGGAGAGGTACAATGAGCAGTTCTTC	CASSAGGERYNEQFF
TRBJ1-3	TRBV9	-	-	TGTGCCAGCAGCGACCGGACAGCAGCCTCTGGAAACACCATATATTTT	CASSDRTAASGNTIYF
TRBJ2-7	TRBV5-6	-	TRBD1	TGTGCCAGCAGCCAGGGGGCGGCCTACGAGCAGTACTTC	CASSQGAAYEQYF
TRBJ2-5	TRBV7-3	-	-	TGTGCCAGCAGCCAAGACAGCCAAGAGACCCAGTACTTC	CASSQDSQETQYF
TRBJ2-3	TRBV13	-	-	TGTGCCAGCAGCTTAAAGACTAGTCTAGTCACAGATACGCAGTATTTT	CASSLKTSLVTDTQYF
TRBJ2-4	TRBV2	-	-	TGTGCCAGCAGTGAAGAACCCCAACTAGCCAAAAACATTCAGTACTTC	CASSEEPQLAKNIQYF
TRBJ2-2	TRBV9	once	TRBD2	TGTGCCAGCAGCGTAGCGGGGGGGAACACCGGGGAGCTGTTTTTT	CASSVAGGNTGELFF
TRBJ2-4	TRBV21-1	-	-	TGTGCCAGCAGCAAAGGGACGGGGGGGGTGCCCAAAAACATTCAGTACTTC	CASSKGTGGVPKNIQYF
TRBJ1-5	TRBV30	-	TRBD1	TGTGCCTGGAGTTCGACCGGACAGGGTGGCAATCAGCCCCAGCATTTT	CAWSSTGQGGNQPQHF
TRBJ2-1	TRBV9	-	-	TGTGCCAGCAGCGTAGGGGGAGTGAAGCAGTTCTTC	CASSVGGVKQFF
TRBJ2-7	TRBV10-3	-	-	TGTGCGGCCCGGGGAACCCTGGGAGGAGTCCACTACGAGCAGTACTTC	CAARGTLGGVHYEQYF
TRBJ2-7	TRBV5-1	-	-	TGCGCCAGCAGCTTGGCTTCCAGGGCCAACTACGAGCAGTACTTC	CASSLASRANYEQYF
TRBJ1-3	TRBV5-1	-	TRBD1	TGCGCCAGCAGTTCCGACAGGGGGATCGGAAACACCATATATTTT	CASSSDRGIGNTIYF
TRBJ2-2	TRBV18	-	TRBD2	TGTGCCAGCTCACCACCCGGGACTAGGGGCACCGGGGAGCTGTTTTTT	CASSPPGTRGTGELFF
TRBJ2-1	TRBV27	-	TRBD1	TGTGCCAGCAGTTTCGCAGGGGGCATCGTGAACAATGAGCAGTTCTTC	CASSFAGGIVNNEQFF
TRBJ2-7	TRBV6-1	-	-	TGTGCCAGCAGTGACCCTACCCCGAACGAGCAGTACTTC	CASSDPTPNEQYF
TRBJ1-2	TRBV9	once	TRBD1	TGTGCCAGCAGCGTAGCCCAGGGGGGCGGCGACTATGGCTACACCTTC	CASSVAQGGGDYGYTF
TRBJ2-3	TRBV29-1	-	-	TGCAGCGTTGAAGAGACTTCAGCGGATACGCAGTATTTT	CSVEETSADTQYF
TRBJ2-7	TRBV9	-	-	TGTGCCAGCAGCGTAGCTGATAGCCCCTACGAGCAGTACTTC	CASSVADSPYEQYF
TRBJ1-1	TRBV18	once	TRBD1	TGTGCCAGCTCATTAGGGACAGGGGGCGGGACTGAAGCTTTCTTT	CASSLGTGGGTEAFF
TRBJ2-2	TRBV30	-	TRBD2	TGTGCCTGGAGTCCGGGGGGGCGCACCGGGGAGCTGTTTTTT	CAWSPGGRTGELFF
TRBJ1-2	TRBV4-1	-	-	TGCGCCAGCAGCCAAGAATCGGCTAACTATGGCTACACCTTC	CASSQESANYGYTF
TRBJ2-5	TRBV18	-	-	TGTGCCAGCACCCACCCCCCGACAGACCTCCAAGAGACCCAGTACTTC	CASTHPPTDLQETQYF
TRBJ2-7	TRBV3-1/TRBV3-2	once	TRBD2	TGTGCCAGCAGCCACTCTCCCGGTAGCGGGACTCCCTACGAGCAGTACTTC	CASSHSPGSGTPYEQYF
TRBJ2-5	TRBV6-5	-	-	TGTGCCAGCAGTTACGGCAGGACACCCGGCCAAGAGACCCAGTACTTC	CASSYGRTPGQETQYF
TRBJ1-3	TRBV6-5	-	-	TGTGCCAGCAGTTACTCGGGTGCGGGGGAAAACACCATATATTTT	CASSYSGAGENTIYF
TRBJ1-1	TRBV15	-	-	TGTGCCACCAGCAGAGATGAGGCGGTTGAAGCTTTCTTT	CATSRDEAVEAFF
TRBJ2-7	TRBV3-1/TRBV3-2	-	TRBD1	TGTGCCAGCAGCCAGGGGGGACAGGGGCGTTCCGGGCAGTACTTC	CASSQGGQGRSGQYF
TRBJ1-2	TRBV12-2	-	-	TGTGCAAGTCACTTGTCATATAGGGGGATGAGTAATGGCTACACCTTC	CASHLSYRGMSNGYTF
TRBJ2-3	TRBV6-2/TRBV6-3	-	TRBD2	TGTGCCAGCAGTGTGCGGGGGTTCACAGATACGCAGTATTTT	CASSVRGFTDTQYF
TRBJ2-3	TRBV5-1	-	TRBD2	TGCGCCAGCAGCTTATCGGTAGCGGGGGGGCCAGATACGCAGTATTTT	CASSLSVAGGPDTQYF
TRBJ2-1	TRBV29-1	-	TRBD2	TGCAGCGTTTGGGGGGGACTTACCTACAATGAGCAGTTCTTC	CSVWGGLTYNEQFF